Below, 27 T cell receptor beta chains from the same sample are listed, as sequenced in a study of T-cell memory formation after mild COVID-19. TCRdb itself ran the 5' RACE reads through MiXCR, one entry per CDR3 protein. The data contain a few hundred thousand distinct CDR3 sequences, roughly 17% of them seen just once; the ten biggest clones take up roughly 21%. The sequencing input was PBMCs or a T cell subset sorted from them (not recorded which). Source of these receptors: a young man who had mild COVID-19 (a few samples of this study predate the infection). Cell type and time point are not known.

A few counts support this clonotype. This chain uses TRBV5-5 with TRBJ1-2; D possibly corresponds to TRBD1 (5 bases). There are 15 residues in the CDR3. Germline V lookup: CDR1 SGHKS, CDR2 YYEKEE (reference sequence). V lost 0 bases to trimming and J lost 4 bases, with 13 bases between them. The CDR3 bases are TGTGCCAGCAGCTTGGAGCAGGGAGGCGGCTATGGCTACACCTTC. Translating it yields CASSLEQGGGYGYTF.

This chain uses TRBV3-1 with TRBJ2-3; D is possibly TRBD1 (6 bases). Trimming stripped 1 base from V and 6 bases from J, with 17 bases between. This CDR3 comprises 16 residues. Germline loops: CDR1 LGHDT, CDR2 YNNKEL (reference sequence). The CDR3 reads CASSQGRGKIGDTQYF. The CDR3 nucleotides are TGTGCCAGCAGCCAAGGCAGGGGAAAGATTGGGGATACGCAGTATTTT.

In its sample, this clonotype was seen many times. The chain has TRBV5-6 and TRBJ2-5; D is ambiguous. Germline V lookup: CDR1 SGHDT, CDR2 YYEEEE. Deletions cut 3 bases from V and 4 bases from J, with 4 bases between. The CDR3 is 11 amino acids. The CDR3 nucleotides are TGTGCCAGCAGCTCACGAGAGACCCAGTACTTC. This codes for CASSSRETQYF.

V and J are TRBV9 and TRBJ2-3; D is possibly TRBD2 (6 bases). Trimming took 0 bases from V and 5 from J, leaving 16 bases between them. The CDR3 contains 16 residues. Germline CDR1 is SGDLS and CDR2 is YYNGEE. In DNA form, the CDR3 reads TGTGCCAGCAGCGTAGCTCCGGGGGTAGCGGAAGATACGCAGTATTTT. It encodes CASSVAPGVAEDTQYF. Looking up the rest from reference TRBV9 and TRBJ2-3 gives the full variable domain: DSGVTQTPKHLITATGQRVTLRCSPRSGDLSVYWYQQSLDQGLQFLIQYYNGEERAKGNILERFSAQQFPDLHSELNLSSLELGDSALYFCASSVAPGVAEDTQYFGPGTRLTVL.

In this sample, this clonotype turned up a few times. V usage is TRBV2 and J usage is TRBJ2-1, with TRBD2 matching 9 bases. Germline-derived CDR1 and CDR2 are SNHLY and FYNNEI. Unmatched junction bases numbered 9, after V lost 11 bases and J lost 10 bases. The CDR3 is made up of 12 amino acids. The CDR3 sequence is CAEGTSLGEQFF. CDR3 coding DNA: TGTGCCGAGGGGACTAGCTTGGGCGAGCAGTTCTTC.

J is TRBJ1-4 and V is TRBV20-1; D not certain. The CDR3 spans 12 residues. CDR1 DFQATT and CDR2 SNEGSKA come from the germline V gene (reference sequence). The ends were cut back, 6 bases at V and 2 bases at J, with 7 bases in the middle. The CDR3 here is CSAVGTNEKLFF. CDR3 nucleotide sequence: TGCAGTGCAGTCGGGACTAATGAAAAACTGTTTTTT.

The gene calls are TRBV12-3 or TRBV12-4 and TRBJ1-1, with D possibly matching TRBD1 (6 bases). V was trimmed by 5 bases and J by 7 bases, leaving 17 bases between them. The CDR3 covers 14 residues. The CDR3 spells CASSTRGVGLEAFF. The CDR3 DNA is TGTGCCAGCAGTACCAGGGGAGTCGGTCTTGAAGCTTTCTTT.

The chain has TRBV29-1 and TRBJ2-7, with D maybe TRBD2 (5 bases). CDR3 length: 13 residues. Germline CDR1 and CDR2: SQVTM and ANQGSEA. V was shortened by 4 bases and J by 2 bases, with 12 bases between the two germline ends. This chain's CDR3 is CSVGGSLTYEQYF. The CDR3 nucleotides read TGCAGCGTTGGAGGGTCTCTGACCTACGAGCAGTACTTC.

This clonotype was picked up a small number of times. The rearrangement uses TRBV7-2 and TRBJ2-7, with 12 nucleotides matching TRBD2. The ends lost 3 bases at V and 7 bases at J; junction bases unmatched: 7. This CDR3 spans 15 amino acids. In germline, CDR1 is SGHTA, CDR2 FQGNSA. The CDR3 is CASSLLAGGPGEQYF. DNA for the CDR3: TGTGCCAGCAGCTTGCTAGCGGGGGGGCCAGGGGAGCAGTACTTC.

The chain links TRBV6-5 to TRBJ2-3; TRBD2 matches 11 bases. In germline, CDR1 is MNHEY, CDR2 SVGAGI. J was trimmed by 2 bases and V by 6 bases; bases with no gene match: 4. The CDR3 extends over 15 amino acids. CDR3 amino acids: CASSRLAGYTDTQYF. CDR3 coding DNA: TGTGCCAGCAGCAGACTAGCGGGGTACACAGATACGCAGTATTTT.

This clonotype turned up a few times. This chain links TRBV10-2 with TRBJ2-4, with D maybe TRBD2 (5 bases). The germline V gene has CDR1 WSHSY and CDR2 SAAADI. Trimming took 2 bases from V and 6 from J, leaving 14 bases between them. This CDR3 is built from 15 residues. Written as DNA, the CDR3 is TGCGCCAGCAGTGAGGTTCCTAGGGCGGGAAACATTCAGTACTTC. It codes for CASSEVPRAGNIQYF.

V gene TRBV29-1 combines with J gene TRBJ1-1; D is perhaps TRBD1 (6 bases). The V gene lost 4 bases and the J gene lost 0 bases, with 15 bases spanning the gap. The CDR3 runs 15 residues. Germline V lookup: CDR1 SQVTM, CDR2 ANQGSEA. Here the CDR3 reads CSVVGARNLNTEAFF. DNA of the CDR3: TGCAGCGTTGTGGGGGCTCGGAACCTGAACACTGAAGCTTTCTTT.

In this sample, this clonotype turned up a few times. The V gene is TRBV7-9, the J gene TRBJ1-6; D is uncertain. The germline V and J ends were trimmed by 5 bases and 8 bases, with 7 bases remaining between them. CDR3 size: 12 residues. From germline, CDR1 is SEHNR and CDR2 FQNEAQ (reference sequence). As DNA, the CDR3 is TGTGCCAGCAGCCGCGGCGATTCACCCCTCCACTTT. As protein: CASSRGDSPLHF.

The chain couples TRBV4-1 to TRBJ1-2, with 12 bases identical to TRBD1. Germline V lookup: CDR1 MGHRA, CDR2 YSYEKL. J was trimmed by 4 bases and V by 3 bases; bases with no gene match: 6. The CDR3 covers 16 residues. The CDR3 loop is CASSQGTGGAGYGYTF. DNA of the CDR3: TGCGCCAGCAGCCAGGGGACAGGGGGCGCGGGCTATGGCTACACCTTC.

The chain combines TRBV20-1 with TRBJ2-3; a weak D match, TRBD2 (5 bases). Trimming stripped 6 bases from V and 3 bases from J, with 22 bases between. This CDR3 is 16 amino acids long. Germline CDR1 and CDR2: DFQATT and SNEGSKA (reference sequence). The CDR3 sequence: CSANSPQAGQTDTQYF. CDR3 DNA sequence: TGCAGTGCCAATTCTCCGCAGGCGGGCCAAACAGATACGCAGTATTTT.

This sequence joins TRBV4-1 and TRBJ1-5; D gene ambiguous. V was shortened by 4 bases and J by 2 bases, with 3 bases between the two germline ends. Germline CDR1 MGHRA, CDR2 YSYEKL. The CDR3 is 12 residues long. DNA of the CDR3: TGCGCCAGCAGCCGGGGCAATCAGCCCCAGCATTTT. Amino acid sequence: CASSRGNQPQHF.

In nucleotides, the CDR3 is TGTGCCAGCAGTTATAGGGGGGCGGATTCACCCCTCCACTTT. It specifies CASSYRGADSPLHF. The chain recombines TRBV12-3 or TRBV12-4 with TRBJ1-6, with TRBD1 as a possible D gene (6 bases). This CDR3 contains 14 residues. The ends were cut back, 4 bases at V and 8 bases at J, with 12 bases in the middle.

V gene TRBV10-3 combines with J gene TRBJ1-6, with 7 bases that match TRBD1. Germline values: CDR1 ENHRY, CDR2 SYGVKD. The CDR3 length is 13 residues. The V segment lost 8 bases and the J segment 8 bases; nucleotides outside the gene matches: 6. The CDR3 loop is CAIQYRGDSPLHF. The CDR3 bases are TGTGCCATCCAATACAGGGGTGATTCACCCCTCCACTTT.

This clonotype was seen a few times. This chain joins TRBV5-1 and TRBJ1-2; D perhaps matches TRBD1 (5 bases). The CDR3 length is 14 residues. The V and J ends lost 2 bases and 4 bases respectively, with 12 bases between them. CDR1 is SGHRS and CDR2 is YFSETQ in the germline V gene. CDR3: CASSLHTGGYGYTF. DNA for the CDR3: TGCGCCAGCAGCTTACATACGGGGGGCTATGGCTACACCTTC.

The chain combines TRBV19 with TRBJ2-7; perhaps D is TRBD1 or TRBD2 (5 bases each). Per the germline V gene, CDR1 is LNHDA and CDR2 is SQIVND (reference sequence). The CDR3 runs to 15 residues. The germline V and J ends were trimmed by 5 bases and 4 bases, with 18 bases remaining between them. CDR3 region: CASSSRDGYLYEQYF. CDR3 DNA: TGTGCCAGTAGTTCCCGGGACGGATACCTTTACGAGCAGTACTTC.

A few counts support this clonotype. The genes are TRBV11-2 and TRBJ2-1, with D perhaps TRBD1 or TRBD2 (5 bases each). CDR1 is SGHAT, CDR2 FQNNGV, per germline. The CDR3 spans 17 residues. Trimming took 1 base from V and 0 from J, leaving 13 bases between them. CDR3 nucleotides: TGTGCCAGCAGCTTAGCCTACGGGGCCAGCTCCTACAATGAGCAGTTCTTC. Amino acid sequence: CASSLAYGASSYNEQFF.

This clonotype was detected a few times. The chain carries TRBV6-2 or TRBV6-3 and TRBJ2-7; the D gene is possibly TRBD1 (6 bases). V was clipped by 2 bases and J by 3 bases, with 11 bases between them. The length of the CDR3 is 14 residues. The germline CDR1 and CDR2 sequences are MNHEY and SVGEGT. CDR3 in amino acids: CASSYTSQGYEQYV. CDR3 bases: TGTGCCAGCAGTTACACCTCACAGGGCTACGAGCAGTACGTC.

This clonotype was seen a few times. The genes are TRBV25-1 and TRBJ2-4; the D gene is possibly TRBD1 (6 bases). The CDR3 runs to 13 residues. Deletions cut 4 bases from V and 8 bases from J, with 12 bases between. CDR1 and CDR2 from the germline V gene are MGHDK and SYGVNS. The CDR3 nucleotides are TGTGCCAGCAGTGTTTGGGGGCAGGACATTCAGTACTTC. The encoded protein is CASSVWGQDIQYF.

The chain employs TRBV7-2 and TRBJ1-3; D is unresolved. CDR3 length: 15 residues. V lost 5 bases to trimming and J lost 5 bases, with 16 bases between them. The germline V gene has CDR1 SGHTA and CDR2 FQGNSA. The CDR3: CASSPRGLERNTIYF. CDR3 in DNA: TGTGCCAGCAGCCCTAGAGGACTTGAAAGAAACACCATATATTTT.

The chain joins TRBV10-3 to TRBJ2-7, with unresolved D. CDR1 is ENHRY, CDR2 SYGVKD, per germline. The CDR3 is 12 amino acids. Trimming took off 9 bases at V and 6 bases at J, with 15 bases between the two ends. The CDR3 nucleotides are TGTGCCATGACTGTTAGGGTACGCGAGCAGTACGTC. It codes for CAMTVRVREQYV.

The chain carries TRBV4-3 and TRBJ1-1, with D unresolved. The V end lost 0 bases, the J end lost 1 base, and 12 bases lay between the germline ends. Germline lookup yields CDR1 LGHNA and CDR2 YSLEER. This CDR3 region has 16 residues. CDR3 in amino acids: CASSQEVWVANTEAFF. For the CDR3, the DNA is TGCGCCAGCAGCCAAGAGGTTTGGGTAGCGAACACTGAAGCTTTCTTT.

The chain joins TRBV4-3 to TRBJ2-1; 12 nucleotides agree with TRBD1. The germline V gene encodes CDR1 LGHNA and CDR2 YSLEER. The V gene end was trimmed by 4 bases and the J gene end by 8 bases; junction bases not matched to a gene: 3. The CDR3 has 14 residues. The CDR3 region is CASSPGQGAYEQFF. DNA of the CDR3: TGCGCCAGCAGCCCGGGACAGGGGGCCTATGAGCAGTTCTTC.